This entry lists 10 T cell receptor beta chains sequenced from one sample in a study of cytomegalovirus exposure and HLA in healthy donors. Clones were read by immunoSEQ multiplex PCR, and TCRdb kept only the in-frame ones, dropping some. The table records 150,000 to 200,000 clones, just under 90% of them present only once. The sample comprised PBMCs. These receptors came from a man between 18 and 35 years old in good health and CMV-seropositive.

The V gene is TRBV10-3, the J gene TRBJ2-7; a weak D match, TRBD2 (6 bases). Germline loops: CDR1 ENHRY, CDR2 SYGVKD. This CDR3 spans 16 amino acids. Trimming pared 0 bases from V and 1 base from J, leaving 13 bases between. The CDR3 loop reads CAISESGRGTSYEQYF. DNA for the CDR3: TGTGCCATCAGTGAGTCCGGGCGCGGGACTTCCTACGAGCAGTACTTC.

The chain recombines TRBV11-3 with TRBJ2-1, with 10 positions matching TRBD2. V shed 5 bases, J shed 3 bases, and the junction held 7 bases outside the gene matches. The CDR3 consists of 16 residues. Germline CDR1 SGHNT, CDR2 YENEEA. CDR3 DNA: TGTGCCAGCAGCCAATTAGGACTAGCGGACTACAATGAGCAGTTCTTC. Its protein is CASSQLGLADYNEQFF.

The V call is TRBV18, the J call TRBJ2-5; tentatively, D is TRBD1 (5 bases). With 3 bases removed from V and 5 bases from J, the gap between germline ends came to 13 bases. Looked up from germline, CDR1 is KGHSH and CDR2 is LQKENI. The CDR3 length is 14 residues. CDR3 DNA sequence: TGTGCCAGCTCACCCTTTCAGGGTGGGGAGACCCAGTACTTC. Translated: CASSPFQGGETQYF.

The CDR3 nucleotides are TGCGCCAGCAGCCCCCAAAGGGGAAACACCGGGGAGCTGTTTTTT. Its protein is CASSPQRGNTGELFF. The chain employs TRBV4-1 and TRBJ2-2; D possibly corresponds to TRBD1 (5 bases). Germline V gene lookup returns CDR1 MGHRA and CDR2 YSYEKL. The CDR3 is 15 residues long. The V and J ends lost 4 bases and 2 bases respectively, with 11 bases between them.

The V and J genes are TRBV6-4 and TRBJ2-3; 8 nucleotides line up with TRBD2. The V gene end was trimmed by 3 bases and the J gene end by 4 bases; junction bases not matched to a gene: 6. Germline CDR1 MRHNA, CDR2 SNTAGT. This CDR3 has 15 amino acids. This chain's CDR3 is CASSESAGAADTQYF. CDR3 bases: TGTGCCAGCAGTGAGTCAGCGGGAGCGGCAGATACGCAGTATTTT.

The chain recombines TRBV5-4 with TRBJ2-1; D is unclear. Germline CDR1 is SGHNT and CDR2 is YYREEE (reference sequence). The CDR3 covers 16 residues. With 4 bases removed from V and 0 bases from J, the gap between germline ends came to 14 bases. CDR3 in amino acids: CASSERFESSYNEQFF. The CDR3 DNA sequence: TGTGCCAGCAGCGAGCGATTTGAGAGCTCCTACAATGAGCAGTTCTTC.

The table lists this clone with a few counts. The gene calls are TRBV6-1 and TRBJ2-1; TRBD1 matches 8 bases. This CDR3 region has 14 residues. V shed 6 bases, J shed 5 bases, and the junction held 6 bases outside the gene matches. Germline V lookup: CDR1 MNHNS, CDR2 SASEGT. CDR3 nucleotide sequence: TGTGCCAGCAGAGGACAGGGAGGCCACAATGAGCAGTTCTTC. It codes for CASRGQGGHNEQFF.

The chain carries TRBV6-5 and TRBJ2-1, with 12 bases fitting TRBD2. Germline assignment: CDR1 MNHEY and CDR2 SVGAGI. Unmatched junction bases numbered 7, after V lost 6 bases and J lost 7 bases. There are 15 residues in the CDR3. The CDR3 protein is CASRPGLAGSNEQFF. The DNA of the CDR3 is TGTGCCAGCAGACCTGGACTAGCGGGGAGTAATGAGCAGTTCTTC.

The rearrangement uses TRBV28 and TRBJ2-5; 9 bases match TRBD2. The V gene end was trimmed by 3 bases and the J gene end by 5 bases; junction bases not matched to a gene: 19. Germline CDR1 and CDR2: MDHEN and SYDVKM. This CDR3 is built from 19 residues. Written as DNA, the CDR3 is TGTGCCAGCAGTTTCCGACTTAGCGGGAGCGGGAAAATTGGCGAGACCCAGTACTTC. Translation: CASSFRLSGSGKIGETQYF.

For the CDR3, the DNA is TGTGCCAGCAGTGAAGAAGGACTAGCGGGACCCAAAGAGACCCAGTACTTC. Amino acid sequence: CASSEEGLAGPKETQYF. The rearrangement links TRBV2 to TRBJ2-5; the match to TRBD2 covers 12 bases. The CDR3 totals 17 residues. The J segment lost 3 bases and the V segment lost 1 base, leaving 6 bases of the junction unmatched. Germline assignment: CDR1 SNHLY and CDR2 FYNNEI.